Given below is one T cell receptor (beta chain) in context. This record comes from a study of CD8 T cells in Susac syndrome. When the RNA was reverse transcribed, random hexamers were used with an input of roughly 0.5 to 1 ug. TCRdb re-called the immunoSEQ multiplex PCR reads through MiXCR, storing one row per CDR3 protein. The sample has about 110,000 distinct CDR3 sequences; approximately 94% are singletons. CDR3 length: 14 residues. The J segment lost 7 bases and the V segment lost 5 bases, leaving 2 bases of the junction unmatched. Germline V gives CDR1 SGHTA, CDR2 FQGNSA. Sequencing was performed on CD8+ T cells from PBMCs. The J gene is TRBJ2-1, the V gene TRBV7-2, with 13 bases aligning to TRBD2. This receptor was taken from a human donor with Susac syndrome. CDR3 region: CASSGLAGENEQFF. CDR3 in DNA: TGTGCCAGCAGCGGACTAGCGGGGGAGAATGAGCAGTTCTTC.